Presented here are 9 T cell receptor beta chains from one specimen sequenced in a study of beta chain features in type 1 diabetes. General study findings and limits: In all four CD4+ subsets, TCRB CDR3 length was significantly, moderately reduced in type 1 diabetes.

The sequenced template was cDNA made from the entire isolated RNA. Produced via immunoSEQ multiplex PCR; TCRdb's table is partial and in-frame only. The sample has roughly 730,000 clones, under 15% seen once. No antigen is known for these receptors. The sequenced sample consisted of naive CD4+ T cells from blood. The receptor set was obtained from a man younger than 35 with type 1 diabetes.

The genes are TRBV11-2 and TRBJ1-2; TRBD1 matches 7 bases. Trimming cost V 5 bases and J 4 bases; bases outside gene matches: 4. The germline gives CDR1 SGHAT, CDR2 FQNNGV. The CDR3 has 13 amino acids. CDR3 sequence reads: CASSPRQGYGYTF. The CDR3, as DNA: TGTGCCAGCAGCCCCCGACAGGGCTATGGCTACACCTTC. Filled out from reference TRBV11-2 and TRBJ1-2, the complete variable domain reads EAGVAQSPRYKIIEKRQSVAFWCNPISGHATLYWYQQILGQGPKLLIQFQNNGVVDDSQLPKDRFSAERLKGVDSTLKIQPAKLEDSAVYLCASSPRQGYGYTFGSGTRLTVV.

With respect to this clone: Other DNA sequences of this sample code for an identical CDR3. The V gene is TRBV6-5, the J gene TRBJ2-7; 11 bases map to TRBD1. The length of the CDR3 is 15 residues. Unmatched junction bases numbered 2, after V lost 3 bases and J lost 1 base. Germline values: CDR1 MNHEY, CDR2 SVGAGI. Written as DNA, the CDR3 is TGTGCCAGCAGTTATGGGACAGGGGGATCCTACGAGCAGTACTTC. Translated: CASSYGTGGSYEQYF.

This rearrangement joins TRBV14 to TRBJ1-1; D uncertain. With 0 bases removed from V and 0 bases from J, the gap between germline ends came to 17 bases. The CDR3 is 18 residues long. Germline V lookup: CDR1 SGHDN, CDR2 FVKESK. CDR3 DNA: TGTGCCAGCAGCCAAGAATCGGGCTTTGGCGGCGTGAACACTGAAGCTTTCTTT. Protein product: CASSQESGFGGVNTEAFF.

This clone was seen a handful of times. The chain uses TRBV25-1 and TRBJ2-7; TRBD2 matches at 7 bases. Germline CDR1 and CDR2: MGHDK and SYGVNS. J gave up 2 bases and V 1 base, and 5 bases lay outside the gene matches. The CDR3 runs 15 residues. The CDR3 here is CASSESGTIAYEQYF. CDR3 DNA sequence: TGTGCCAGCAGTGAATCAGGGACTATCGCCTACGAGCAGTACTTC.

This clone was picked up a small number of times. The sample holds other DNA sequences that translate to the same CDR3. The CDR3: CASSYSRDYGYTF. The CDR3 DNA sequence: TGTGCCAGCAGTTACAGCCGGGACTATGGCTACACCTTC. This rearrangement joins TRBV6-5 to TRBJ1-2; no definite D call. The CDR3 has 13 amino acids. Germline V lookup: CDR1 MNHEY, CDR2 SVGAGI. Trimming stripped 2 bases from V and 3 bases from J, with 7 bases between.

This clone turned up a few times. The rearrangement links TRBV4-1 to TRBJ2-3; a weak D match, TRBD2 (5 bases). Germline values: CDR1 MGHRA, CDR2 YSYEKL. The CDR3 is 18 amino acids. V was clipped by 5 bases and J by 1 base, with 22 bases between them. This CDR3 reads CASSSYLYRQRRTDTQYF. The CDR3 nucleotides are TGCGCCAGCAGCTCATACTTATACCGGCAGCGGCGCACAGATACGCAGTATTTT.

This clone has only a few counts. This chain connects TRBV2 to TRBJ1-6, with TRBD1 as a possible D gene (5 bases). The V end was cut by 0 bases, the J end by 6 bases, with 9 bases between. The germline gives CDR1 SNHLY, CDR2 FYNNEI. The CDR3 has 15 residues. CDR3: CASSEARQPNSPLHF. The CDR3 nucleotides read TGTGCCAGCAGTGAAGCGAGACAGCCTAATTCACCCCTCCACTTT. The entire variable domain, with the rest obtained from reference TRBV2 and TRBJ1-6, is as follows: EPEVTQTPSHQVTQMGQEVILRCVPISNHLYFYWYRQILGQKVEFLVSFYNNEISEKSEIFDDQFSVERPDGSNFTLKIRSTKLEDSAMYFCASSEARQPNSPLHFGNGTRLTVT.

The V and J genes are TRBV29-1 and TRBJ2-2; tentatively, D is TRBD1 (6 bases). Trimming took 5 bases from V and 0 from J, leaving 7 bases between them. The germline V gene encodes CDR1 SQVTM and CDR2 ANQGSEA. This CDR3 contains 13 residues. This CDR3 is CSVWGPNTGELFF. For the CDR3, the DNA is TGCAGCGTTTGGGGGCCGAACACCGGGGAGCTGTTTTTT.

In its sample, this clone was seen a few times. The chain is built from TRBV13 and TRBJ2-5; no clear D gene. There are 12 residues in the CDR3. Trimming stripped 2 bases from V and 5 bases from J, with 6 bases between. The germline V gene has CDR1 PRHDT and CDR2 FYEKMQ (reference sequence). The CDR3 DNA follows: TGTGCCAGCAGCTTACGGGTGGAGACCCAGTACTTC. Protein product: CASSLRVETQYF.